What follows are 27 T cell receptor beta chains derived from one specimen sequenced in a study of cytomegalovirus exposure and HLA in healthy donors. Generated by immunoSEQ multiplex PCR, the TCRdb table keeps only in-frame clones and is missing some. The sample shows around 250,000 clones, 85% to 90% of them seen only once. Sequencing was done on a sample of PBMCs. These receptor sequences come from a woman under 30 in good health and CMV-seronegative.

The chain has TRBV10-1 and TRBJ2-1, with D tentatively TRBD2 (6 bases). The CDR3 runs to 16 residues. V dropped 2 bases and J dropped 10 bases, with 21 bases sitting between them. The germline V gene has CDR1 WNHNN and CDR2 SYGVQD (reference sequence). Here the CDR3 reads CASSEVGLTHRGEQFF. As DNA, the CDR3 is TGCGCCAGCAGTGAGGTAGGACTCACCCACCGGGGGGAGCAGTTCTTC.

The chain links TRBV6-4 to TRBJ1-6; D not resolved. The CDR3 spans 13 residues. Trimming pared 3 bases from V and 10 bases from J, leaving 10 bases between. CDR1 is MRHNA, CDR2 SNTAGT, per germline. The CDR3 loop is CASSDGPGSPLHF. As DNA, the CDR3 is TGTGCCAGCAGTGATGGTCCGGGATCACCCCTCCACTTT.

V gene TRBV6-4 combines with J gene TRBJ2-5; maybe TRBD2 (5 bases). This CDR3 comprises 13 residues. Trimming removed 5 bases at V and 7 bases at J, with 14 bases between. Germline V gives CDR1 MRHNA, CDR2 SNTAGT. The CDR3 reads CASSPDSLGTQYF. The CDR3 coding sequence is TGTGCCAGCAGTCCGGACTCCTTGGGGACCCAGTACTTC.

This chain joins TRBV11-2 and TRBJ1-3, with D tentatively TRBD1 (6 bases). This CDR3 has 15 residues. Deletions cut 5 bases from V and 0 bases from J, with 11 bases between. The germline V gene encodes CDR1 SGHAT and CDR2 FQNNGV. CDR3 in DNA: TGTGCCAGCAGCGAAGCGACAGGCTCTGGAAACACCATATATTTT. Protein sequence: CASSEATGSGNTIYF.

This chain connects TRBV5-4 to TRBJ2-2; 7 bases fit TRBD1. Germline trimming cut 4 bases from V and 2 bases from J; bases unmatched to any gene: 11. Germline CDR1 is SGHNT and CDR2 is YYREEE (reference sequence). The CDR3 sequence is 17 residues long. The CDR3 bases are TGTGCCAGCAGCCCCGGACAGGCTGAGGTCAACACCGGGGAGCTGTTTTTT. Residues: CASSPGQAEVNTGELFF.

J is TRBJ2-7 and V is TRBV7-3, with TRBD2 identical over 14 bases. The junction had 3 bases not matched to a gene; V was cut back by 4 bases and J by 7 bases. This CDR3 contains 14 residues. The germline CDR1 and CDR2 sequences are SGHTA and FQGTGA. The CDR3, as DNA: TGTGCCAGCAGCTCCGGACTAGCGGGGGGTGAGCAGTACTTC. It codes for CASSSGLAGGEQYF.

The rearrangement joins TRBV5-1 to TRBJ2-3; 7 bases align to TRBD2. The CDR3 runs to 16 residues. The germline gives CDR1 SGHRS, CDR2 YFSETQ. The V gene end was trimmed by 4 bases and the J gene end by 0 bases; junction bases not matched to a gene: 8. This CDR3 reads CASSAGGTRSTDTQYF. The CDR3 bases are TGCGCCAGCAGCGCCGGGGGGACCCGGAGCACAGATACGCAGTATTTT.

V gene TRBV4-1 combines with J gene TRBJ1-4; D may be TRBD1 (6 bases). CDR1 is MGHRA, CDR2 YSYEKL, per germline. Between the trimmed V and J ends, which lost 4 bases and 5 bases, there was a span of 20 bases. This CDR3 comprises 17 residues. CDR3 sequence (DNA): TGCGCCAGCAGCCGCGGGGGCCCTATAGTTAGAAATGAAAAACTGTTTTTT. Encoded protein: CASSRGGPIVRNEKLFF.

The V and J genes are TRBV19 and TRBJ2-5, with 12 bases matching TRBD2. V lost 4 bases, J lost 5 bases, and 2 bases stayed unmatched. The CDR3 is 14 amino acids. Germline loops: CDR1 LNHDA, CDR2 SQIVND (reference sequence). The CDR3 sequence is CASSTLAGGETQYF. In nucleotides, the CDR3 is TGTGCCAGTAGTACACTAGCGGGGGGTGAGACCCAGTACTTC.

V usage is TRBV7-9 and J usage is TRBJ1-2; possibly TRBD1 for D (5 bases). With 5 bases removed from V and 4 bases from J, the gap between germline ends came to 11 bases. The germline V gene encodes CDR1 SEHNR and CDR2 FQNEAQ (reference sequence). The CDR3 covers 13 residues. In nucleotides, the CDR3 is TGTGCCAGCAGCCAACAGGATGGCTATGGCTACACCTTC. Protein: CASSQQDGYGYTF.

This sequence joins TRBV5-1 and TRBJ2-4; 7 bases are a match to TRBD1. In germline, CDR1 is SGHRS, CDR2 YFSETQ. This CDR3 is 14 amino acids long. The V segment lost 2 bases and the J segment 7 bases; nucleotides outside the gene matches: 6. DNA for the CDR3: TGCGCCAGCAGCTTAGGACAGGCCGGGAACATTCAGTACTTC. Protein sequence: CASSLGQAGNIQYF.

V gene TRBV13 combines with J gene TRBJ1-1; the D is unclear. CDR1 is PRHDT and CDR2 is FYEKMQ in the germline V gene (reference sequence). The CDR3 totals 16 residues. The germline V and J ends were trimmed by 2 bases and 2 bases, with 15 bases remaining between them. CDR3 protein: CASSLRGSGRNTEAFF. The CDR3 DNA sequence: TGTGCCAGCAGCTTACGGGGAAGCGGCAGAAACACTGAAGCTTTCTTT.

The V and J genes are TRBV30 and TRBJ1-5, with D tentatively TRBD1 (6 bases). The CDR3 spans 14 residues. Looked up from germline, CDR1 is GTSNPN and CDR2 is SVGIG (reference sequence). Trimming pared 2 bases from V and 4 bases from J, leaving 12 bases between. The CDR3 loop reads CAWSISTGNQPQHF. The CDR3 region has the DNA TGTGCCTGGAGTATCTCCACAGGGAATCAGCCCCAGCATTTT.

V usage is TRBV20-1 and J usage is TRBJ1-2; possible D gene TRBD1, 5 bases. Per germline, CDR1 DFQATT and CDR2 SNEGSKA (reference sequence). The CDR3 spans 11 residues. Trimming took 5 bases from V and 4 from J, leaving 8 bases between them. For the CDR3, the DNA is TGCAGTGCTTTCGGGGGCTATGGCTACACCTTC. Translation gives CSAFGGYGYTF.

This clone appeared a single time. V and J are TRBV7-9 and TRBJ1-1, with a possible D match to TRBD1 (5 bases). Per the germline V gene, CDR1 is SEHNR and CDR2 is FQNEAQ (reference sequence). The V end lost 3 bases, the J end lost 2 bases, and 16 bases lay between the germline ends. CDR3 length equals 16 residues. The CDR3 here is CASSFSSWTKNTEAFF. The CDR3 nucleotides read TGTGCCAGCAGCTTTTCCTCCTGGACAAAAAACACTGAAGCTTTCTTT.

Comment on this clone: Germline is not matched at one junction end, which may reflect a read error. This chain uses TRBV2 with TRBJ1-5; 10 nucleotides align to TRBD1. The CDR3 has 15 residues. Germline V gene sequence: CDR1 SNHLY, CDR2 FYNNEI. The CDR3 nucleotides are TGTGCCAGCAGCGAAGAGGGACAGGGGAATCAGCCCCAGCATTTT. Protein: CASSEEGQGNQPQHF.

This clone was counted only a few times. CDR3 region: CASSYGHRPSYGYTF. CDR3 bases: TGTGCCAGCAGTTACGGGCACCGACCTTCCTATGGCTACACCTTC. This chain connects TRBV6-5 to TRBJ1-2; unclear D gene. V was cut by 2 bases and J by 4 bases, with 14 bases left in between. CDR1 is MNHEY, CDR2 SVGAGI, per germline. CDR3 size: 15 residues.

V gene TRBV29-1 combines with J gene TRBJ1-1, with D unresolved. The ends were cut back, 6 bases at V and 0 bases at J, with 11 bases in the middle. The CDR3 sequence is 13 residues long. CDR1 and CDR2 from the germline V gene are SQVTM and ANQGSEA. CDR3 residues: CSVGGGMNTEAFF. Here the CDR3 DNA reads TGCAGCGTGGGAGGCGGGATGAACACTGAAGCTTTCTTT.

This chain links TRBV5-1 with TRBJ2-5; 10 bases are a match to TRBD2. V gave up 3 bases and J gave up 1 base; unmatched junction bases: 0. Germline lookup yields CDR1 SGHRS and CDR2 YFSETQ. The CDR3 is 14 residues long. CDR3 residues: CASSSSGSQETQYF. CDR3 nucleotides: TGCGCCAGCAGCTCTAGCGGGAGCCAAGAGACCCAGTACTTC.

The rearrangement links TRBV18 to TRBJ1-2; D unclear. CDR1 is KGHSH, CDR2 LQKENI, per germline. Deletions cut 8 bases from V and 4 bases from J, with 23 bases between. The CDR3 extends over 16 amino acids. CDR3 loop: CASITTGGSTTYGYTF. In DNA form, the CDR3 reads TGTGCCAGCATCACCACCGGAGGGAGTACTACCTATGGCTACACCTTC.

V is TRBV5-1 and J is TRBJ1-4; no clear D gene. V lost 1 base and J lost 10, with 11 bases in between. The CDR3 is 13 residues long. The germline gives CDR1 SGHRS, CDR2 YFSETQ. CDR3 protein: CASSLFQEGKLFF. The DNA for the CDR3 is TGCGCCAGCAGCTTGTTCCAGGAGGGAAAACTGTTTTTT.

The rearrangement links TRBV5-1 to TRBJ1-3, with D possibly TRBD1 on 6 matching bases. Trimming took off 0 bases at V and 0 bases at J, with 7 bases between the two ends. Germline loops: CDR1 SGHRS, CDR2 YFSETQ. The CDR3 is 15 residues long. CDR3 region: CASSLDRASGNTIYF. The CDR3, as DNA: TGCGCCAGCAGCTTGGACAGGGCCTCTGGAAACACCATATATTTT.

CDR3 sequence reads: CASSPRDRGSDTQYF. The CDR3 DNA sequence: TGTGCCAGCAGCCCTAGGGACAGGGGTTCAGATACGCAGTATTTT. The chain couples TRBV7-9 to TRBJ2-3, with 10 bases matching TRBD1. The V and J ends lost 5 bases and 4 bases, in that order; junction bases with no gene match: 6. CDR1 is SEHNR, CDR2 FQNEAQ, per germline (reference sequence). The CDR3 extends over 15 amino acids.

This chain links TRBV5-1 with TRBJ2-5, with D maybe TRBD1 (6 bases). This CDR3 contains 12 residues. In germline, CDR1 is SGHRS, CDR2 YFSETQ. The germline V and J ends were trimmed by 5 bases and 5 bases, with 10 bases remaining between them. The CDR3 protein is CASRSGVETQYF. The CDR3, as DNA: TGCGCCAGCAGGTCAGGGGTGGAGACCCAGTACTTC.

The chain employs TRBV6-1 and TRBJ2-1; 9 positions agree with TRBD2. V shed 6 bases and J 7 bases; nucleotides not matched to a gene: 4. The CDR3 runs to 13 residues. From germline, CDR1 is MNHNS and CDR2 SASEGT. The CDR3 loop reads CASRRTSVNEQFF. The CDR3 coding sequence is TGTGCCAGCAGAAGGACTAGCGTGAATGAGCAGTTCTTC.

The V gene is TRBV7-9, the J gene TRBJ1-6; 8 nucleotides line up with TRBD1. This CDR3 region has 15 residues. The trim removed 5 bases at V and 9 bases at J, leaving 9 bases unmatched. The germline CDR1 and CDR2 sequences are SEHNR and FQNEAQ (reference sequence). DNA of the CDR3: TGTGCCAGCAGCAATATCGGGACAGGAATTTCACCCCTCCACTTT. Translating gives CASSNIGTGISPLHF.

This sequence joins TRBV6-5 and TRBJ2-2; 7 bases are shared with TRBD1. CDR3 length equals 16 residues. The J segment lost 7 bases and the V segment lost 2 bases, leaving 10 bases of the junction unmatched. Germline V lookup: CDR1 MNHEY, CDR2 SVGAGI. CDR3 in amino acids: CASSYAPTGFHGELFF. The CDR3 nucleotides are TGTGCCAGCAGTTACGCCCCGACAGGGTTTCACGGGGAGCTGTTTTTT.